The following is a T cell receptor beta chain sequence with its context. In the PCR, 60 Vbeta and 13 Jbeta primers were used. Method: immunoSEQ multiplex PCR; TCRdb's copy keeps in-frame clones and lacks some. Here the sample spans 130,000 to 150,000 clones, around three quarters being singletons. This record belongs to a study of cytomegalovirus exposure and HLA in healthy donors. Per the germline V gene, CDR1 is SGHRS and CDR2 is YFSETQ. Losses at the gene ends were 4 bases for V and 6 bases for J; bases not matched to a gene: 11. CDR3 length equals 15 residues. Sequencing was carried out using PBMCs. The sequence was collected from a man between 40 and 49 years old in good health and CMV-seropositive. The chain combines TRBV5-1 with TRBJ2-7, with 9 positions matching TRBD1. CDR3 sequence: CASSGSQGAFGEQYF. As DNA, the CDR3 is TGCGCCAGCAGCGGATCACAGGGGGCTTTCGGCGAGCAGTACTTC.